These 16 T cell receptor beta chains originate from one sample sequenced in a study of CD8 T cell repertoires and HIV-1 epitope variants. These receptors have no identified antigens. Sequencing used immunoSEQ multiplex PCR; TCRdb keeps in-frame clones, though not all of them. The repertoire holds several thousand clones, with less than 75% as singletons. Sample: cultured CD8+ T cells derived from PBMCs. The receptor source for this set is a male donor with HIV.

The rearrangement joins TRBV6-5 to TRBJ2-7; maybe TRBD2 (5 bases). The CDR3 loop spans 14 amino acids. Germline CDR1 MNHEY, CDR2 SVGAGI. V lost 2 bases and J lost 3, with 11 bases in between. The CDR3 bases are TGTGCCAGCAGTTACAGTGAGGGTGTCTACGAGCAGTACTTC. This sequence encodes CASSYSEGVYEQYF.

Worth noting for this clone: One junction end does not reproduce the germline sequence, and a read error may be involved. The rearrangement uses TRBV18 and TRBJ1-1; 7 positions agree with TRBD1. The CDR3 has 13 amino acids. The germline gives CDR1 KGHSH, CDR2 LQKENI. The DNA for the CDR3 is TGTGCCAGCTCACCAGCAGGACAGGACCCAATGTCCTTT. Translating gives CASSPAGQDPMSF.

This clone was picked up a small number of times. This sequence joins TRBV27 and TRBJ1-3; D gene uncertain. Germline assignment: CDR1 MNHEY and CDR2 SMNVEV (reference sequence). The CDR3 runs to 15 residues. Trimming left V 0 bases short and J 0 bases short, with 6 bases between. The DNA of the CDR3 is TGTGCCAGCAGTTTATCAGGGAGCTCTGGAAACACCATATATTTT. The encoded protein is CASSLSGSSGNTIYF.

The CDR3 here is CASSTPAYPSFERYEQYF. CDR3 DNA sequence: TGTGCCAGTAGTACCCCCGCTTACCCTAGCTTCGAACGCTACGAGCAGTACTTC. The chain carries TRBV19 and TRBJ2-7; tentative D call: TRBD2 (5 bases). This CDR3 spans 18 amino acids. Germline values: CDR1 LNHDA, CDR2 SQIVND (reference sequence). V lost 4 bases, J lost 3 bases, and 25 bases lay in between.

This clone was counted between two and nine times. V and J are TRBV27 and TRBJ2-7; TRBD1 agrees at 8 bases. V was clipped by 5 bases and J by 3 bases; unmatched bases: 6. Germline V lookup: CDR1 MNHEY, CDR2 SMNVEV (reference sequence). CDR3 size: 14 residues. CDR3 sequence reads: CASSPGTGNYEQYF. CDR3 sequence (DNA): TGTGCCAGCAGTCCCGGGACAGGAAACTACGAGCAGTACTTC.

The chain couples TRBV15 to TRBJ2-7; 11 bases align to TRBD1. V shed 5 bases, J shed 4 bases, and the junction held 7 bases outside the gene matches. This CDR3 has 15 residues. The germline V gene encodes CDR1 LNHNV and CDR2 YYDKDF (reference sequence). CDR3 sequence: CATSPGTGGHYEQYF. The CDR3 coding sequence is TGTGCCACCAGCCCCGGGACAGGGGGTCATTACGAGCAGTACTTC.

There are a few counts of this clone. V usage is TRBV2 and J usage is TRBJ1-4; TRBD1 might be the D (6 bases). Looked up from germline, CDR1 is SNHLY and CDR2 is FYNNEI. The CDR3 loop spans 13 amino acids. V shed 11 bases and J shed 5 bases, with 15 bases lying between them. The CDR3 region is CAWGGQTNEKLFF. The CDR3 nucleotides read TGTGCCTGGGGGGGGCAGACCAATGAAAAACTGTTTTTT.

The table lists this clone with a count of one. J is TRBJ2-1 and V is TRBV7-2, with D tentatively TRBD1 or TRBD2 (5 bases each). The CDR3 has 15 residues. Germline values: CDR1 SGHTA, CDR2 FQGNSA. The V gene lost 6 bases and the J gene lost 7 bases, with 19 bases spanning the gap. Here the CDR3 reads CASRPRRGAVNEQFF. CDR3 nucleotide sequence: TGTGCCAGCAGGCCGAGACGGGGCGCAGTGAATGAGCAGTTCTTC.

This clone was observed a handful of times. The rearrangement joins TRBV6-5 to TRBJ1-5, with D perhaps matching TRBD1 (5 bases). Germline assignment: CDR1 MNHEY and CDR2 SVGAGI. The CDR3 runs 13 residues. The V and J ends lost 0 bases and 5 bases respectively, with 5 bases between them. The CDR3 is CASSYSGDQPQHF. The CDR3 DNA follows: TGTGCCAGCAGTTACTCGGGGGATCAGCCCCAGCATTTT.

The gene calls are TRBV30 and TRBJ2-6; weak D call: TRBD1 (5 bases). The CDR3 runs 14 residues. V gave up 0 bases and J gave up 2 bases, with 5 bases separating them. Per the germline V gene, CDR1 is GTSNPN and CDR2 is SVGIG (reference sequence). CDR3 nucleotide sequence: TGTGCCTGGAGTGTAGGGGCTGGGGCCAACGTCCTGACTTTC. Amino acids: CAWSVGAGANVLTF.

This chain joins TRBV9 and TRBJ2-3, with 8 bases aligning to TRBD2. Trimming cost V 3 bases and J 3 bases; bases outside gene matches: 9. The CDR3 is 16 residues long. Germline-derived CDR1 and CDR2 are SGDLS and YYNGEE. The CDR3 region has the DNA TGTGCCAGCAGCGCCTCCGGGACTAGTCAAACAGATACGCAGTATTTT. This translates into CASSASGTSQTDTQYF. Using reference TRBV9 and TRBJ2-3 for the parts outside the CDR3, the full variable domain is DSGVTQTPKHLITATGQRVTLRCSPRSGDLSVYWYQQSLDQGLQFLIQYYNGEERAKGNILERFSAQQFPDLHSELNLSSLELGDSALYFCASSASGTSQTDTQYFGPGTRLTVL.

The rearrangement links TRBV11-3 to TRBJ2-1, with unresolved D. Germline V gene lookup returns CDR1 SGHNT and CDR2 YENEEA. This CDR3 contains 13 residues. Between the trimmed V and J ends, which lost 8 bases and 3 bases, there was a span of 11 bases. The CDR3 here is CASQTKGYNEQFF. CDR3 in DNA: TGTGCCAGCCAGACCAAGGGCTACAATGAGCAGTTCTTC.

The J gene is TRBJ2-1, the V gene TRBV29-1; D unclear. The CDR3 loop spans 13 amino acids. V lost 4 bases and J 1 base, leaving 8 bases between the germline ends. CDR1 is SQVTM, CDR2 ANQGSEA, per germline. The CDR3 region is CSVVRPSYNEQFF. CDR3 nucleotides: TGCAGCGTTGTTCGCCCGTCCTACAATGAGCAGTTCTTC.

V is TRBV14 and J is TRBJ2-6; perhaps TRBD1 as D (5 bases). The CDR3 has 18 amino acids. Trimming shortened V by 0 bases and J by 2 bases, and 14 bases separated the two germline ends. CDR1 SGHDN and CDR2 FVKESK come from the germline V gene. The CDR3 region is CASSQEGFRGAGANVLTF. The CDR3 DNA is TGTGCCAGCAGCCAAGAAGGGTTTAGGGGCGCTGGGGCCAACGTCCTGACTTTC.

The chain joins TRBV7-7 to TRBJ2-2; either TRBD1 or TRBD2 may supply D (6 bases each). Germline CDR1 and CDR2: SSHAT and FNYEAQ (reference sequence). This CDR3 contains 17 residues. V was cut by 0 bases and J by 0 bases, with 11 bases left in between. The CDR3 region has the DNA TGTGCCAGCAGCTTAGCGACGGGGGCCGCGAACACCGGGGAGCTGTTTTTT. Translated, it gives CASSLATGAANTGELFF.

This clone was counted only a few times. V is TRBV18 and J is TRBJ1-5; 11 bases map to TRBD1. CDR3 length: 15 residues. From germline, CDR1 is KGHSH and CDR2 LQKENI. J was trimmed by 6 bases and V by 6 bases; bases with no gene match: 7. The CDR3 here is CASSRGQGEGQPQHF. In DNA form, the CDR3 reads TGTGCCAGCTCCCGGGGACAGGGGGAAGGTCAGCCCCAGCATTTT.